The T cell receptor (beta chain) under discussion was sequenced for a study of CD8+CD57+ T cells in acquired aplastic anemia (dated by TCRdb to the late 2010s). Study-wide context: DNA extracted from sorted CD4+ and CD8+ cells had a mean of about 3.2 ug, with a range of roughly 0.17 to 27.4 ug. Healthy donor samples averaged around 9.8 million reads for CD4+ and 11 million to 14 million for CD8+ cells. What the study reported, not specific to this receptor: Patients and healthy controls showed no significant difference in CD8+ Simpson's diversity (P=0.060). Although 25 to 30 CD8+ CDR3 sequences were shared by patients and controls, these sequences appeared highly expressed in patients and within the immunodominant clones of patients.

This clonotype showed up many times. Its target antigen remains unknown. The input lacks base qualities; no much larger clone sits a single base away. The CDR3 contains 12 residues, cysteine and phenylalanine counted. CDR3 DNA is the only sequence kept; it has 36 bases, read in frame from the first base. V loses 1 base of germline sequence and J loses 7 bases, and the interval between the two ends is 9 bases. Per the germline V gene (reference sequence), SGHKS is the CDR1 and YYEKEE is the CDR2. In this study, sorted CD4+ and CD8+ T cells from the blood of healthy subjects and of severe aplastic anemia patients had their TCR repertoires deep-sequenced. Ficoll-Paque density gradient centrifugation was used to isolate peripheral blood mononuclear cells. CD4+ and CD8+ T cells were sorted by FACS or magnetic beads before DNA extraction. TCR beta VDJ combination and CDR3 sequence profiling used genomic DNA as the template. TCR repertoire sequencing was run on an Illumina HiSeq 2000. In the paper's pipeline: TRBV/TRBJ rearrangement plots, CDR3 size and DJ length profiles, and Simpson's diversity index were used to evaluate the repertoires. The most abundant DNA sequence in the deep sequencing data was taken as the immunodominant clone. CDR3 amino acid sequences were screened for sharing across subjects and compared with published repertoires and the VDJdb database. TCRdb passed the public sequencing reads through fastp at Q25 and MiXCR, retaining productive beta sequences. CDR3 protein duplicates are merged, each entry listing the most common genes and DNA. TCRdb assigned the V and J calls; the authors' analysis was not used. The sample records some 82,000 distinct CDR3 sequences, approximately 46% of which are singletons. The ten top clones hold approximately 70% of the sample.

This TCR was sampled from a human donor in good health, serving as a control. Sequenced input: sorted CD4+, CD8+, or CD8+CD57+ T cells (not recorded which) from PBMCs. The receptor chain draws on TRBV5-5 and TRBJ2-7; the D gene assignment is ambiguous. The sequenced DNA is TGTGCCAGCAGCTTGTGGGTGAGAGAGCAGTACTTC. This codes for CASSLWVREQYF.